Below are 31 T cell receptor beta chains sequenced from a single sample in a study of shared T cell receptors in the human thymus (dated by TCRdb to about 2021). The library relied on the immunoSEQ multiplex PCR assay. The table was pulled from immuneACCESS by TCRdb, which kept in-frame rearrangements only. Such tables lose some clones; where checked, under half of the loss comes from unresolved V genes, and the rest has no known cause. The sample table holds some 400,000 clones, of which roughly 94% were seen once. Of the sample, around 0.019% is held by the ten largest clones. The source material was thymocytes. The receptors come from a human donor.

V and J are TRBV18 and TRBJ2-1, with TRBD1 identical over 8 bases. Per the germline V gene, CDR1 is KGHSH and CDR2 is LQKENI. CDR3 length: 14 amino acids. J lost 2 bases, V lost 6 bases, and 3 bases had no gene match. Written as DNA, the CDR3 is TGTGCCAGCTCGGGACAGGCGGCCTACAATGAGCAGTTCTTC. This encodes CASSGQAAYNEQFF.

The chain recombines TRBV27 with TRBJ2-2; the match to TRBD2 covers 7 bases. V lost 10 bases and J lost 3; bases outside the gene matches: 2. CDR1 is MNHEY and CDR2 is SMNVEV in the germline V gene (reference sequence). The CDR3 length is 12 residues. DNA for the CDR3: TGTGCCACTGCGGGAGACACCGGGGAGCTGTTTTTT. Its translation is CATAGDTGELFF.

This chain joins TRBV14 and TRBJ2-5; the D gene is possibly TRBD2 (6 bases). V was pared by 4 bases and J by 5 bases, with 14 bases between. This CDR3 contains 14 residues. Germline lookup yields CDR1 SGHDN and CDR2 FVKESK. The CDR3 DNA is TGTGCCAGCAGCCGGCAGACTAGTCGGGAGACCCAGTACTTC. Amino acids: CASSRQTSRETQYF.

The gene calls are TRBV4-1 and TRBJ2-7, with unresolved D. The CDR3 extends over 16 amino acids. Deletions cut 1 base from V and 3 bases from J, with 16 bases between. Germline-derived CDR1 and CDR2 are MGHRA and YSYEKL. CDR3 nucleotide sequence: TGCGCCAGCAGCCAAGTAGAAAAGAATCCGATCTACGAGCAGTACTTC. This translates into CASSQVEKNPIYEQYF.

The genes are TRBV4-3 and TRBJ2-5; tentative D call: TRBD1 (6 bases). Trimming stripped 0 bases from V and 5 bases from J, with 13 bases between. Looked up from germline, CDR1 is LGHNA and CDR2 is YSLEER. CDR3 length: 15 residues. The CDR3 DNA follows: TGCGCCAGCAGCCAAGACCGCAGGGGCCCGGAGACCCAGTACTTC. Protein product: CASSQDRRGPETQYF.

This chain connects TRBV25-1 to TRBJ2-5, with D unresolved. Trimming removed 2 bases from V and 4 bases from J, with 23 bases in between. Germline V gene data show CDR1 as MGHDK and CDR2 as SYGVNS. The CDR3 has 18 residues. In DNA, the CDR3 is TGTGCCAGCAGTGAAATTTCCTCTCGGCTCATCGTAGGAGAGACCCAGTACTTC. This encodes CASSEISSRLIVGETQYF.

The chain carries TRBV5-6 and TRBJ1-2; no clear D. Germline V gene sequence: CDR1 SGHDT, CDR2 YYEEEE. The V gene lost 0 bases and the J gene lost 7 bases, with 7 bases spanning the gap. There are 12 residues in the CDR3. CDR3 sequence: CASSLVGSGYTF. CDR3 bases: TGTGCCAGCAGCTTGGTAGGGAGTGGCTACACCTTC.

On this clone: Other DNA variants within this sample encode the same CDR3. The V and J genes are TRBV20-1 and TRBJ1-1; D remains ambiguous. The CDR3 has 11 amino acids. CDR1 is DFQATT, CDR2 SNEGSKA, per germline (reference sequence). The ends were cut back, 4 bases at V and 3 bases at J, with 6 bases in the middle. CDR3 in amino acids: CSANGDTEAFF. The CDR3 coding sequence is TGCAGTGCTAACGGGGACACTGAAGCTTTCTTT.

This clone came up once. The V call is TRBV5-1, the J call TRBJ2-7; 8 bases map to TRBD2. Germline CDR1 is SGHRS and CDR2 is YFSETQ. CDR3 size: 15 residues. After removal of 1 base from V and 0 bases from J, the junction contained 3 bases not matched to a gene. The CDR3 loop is CASSLRLANSYEQYF. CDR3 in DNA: TGCGCCAGCAGCTTGCGACTAGCGAACTCCTACGAGCAGTACTTC.

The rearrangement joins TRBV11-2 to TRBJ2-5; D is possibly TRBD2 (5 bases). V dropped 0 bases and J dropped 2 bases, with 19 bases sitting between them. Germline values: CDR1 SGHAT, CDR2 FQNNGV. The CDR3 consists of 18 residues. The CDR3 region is CASSLDELRVGLQETQYF. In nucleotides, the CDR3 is TGTGCCAGCAGCTTAGATGAGTTGAGGGTCGGGCTACAAGAGACCCAGTACTTC.

The CDR3 spells CASSARARLEETQYF. CDR3 nucleotides: TGTGCCAGCAGCGCCCGGGCACGGCTGGAAGAGACCCAGTACTTC. V usage is TRBV7-8 and J usage is TRBJ2-5, with D unresolved. Germline values: CDR1 SGHVS, CDR2 FQNEAQ. V was clipped by 5 bases and J by 3 bases, with 16 bases between them. This CDR3 contains 15 residues.

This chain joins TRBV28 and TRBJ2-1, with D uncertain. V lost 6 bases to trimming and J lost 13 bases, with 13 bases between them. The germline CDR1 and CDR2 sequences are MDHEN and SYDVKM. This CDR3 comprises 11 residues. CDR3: CASSPGRPQFF. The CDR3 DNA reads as TGTGCCAGCAGCCCCGGTCGGCCTCAGTTCTTC.

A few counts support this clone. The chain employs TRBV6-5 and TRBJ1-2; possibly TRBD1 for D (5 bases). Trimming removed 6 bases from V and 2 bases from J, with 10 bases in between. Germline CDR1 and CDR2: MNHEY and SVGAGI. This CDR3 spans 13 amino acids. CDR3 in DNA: TGTGCCAGCAGGGGCAGGGTGAACTATGGCTACACCTTC. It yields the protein CASRGRVNYGYTF.

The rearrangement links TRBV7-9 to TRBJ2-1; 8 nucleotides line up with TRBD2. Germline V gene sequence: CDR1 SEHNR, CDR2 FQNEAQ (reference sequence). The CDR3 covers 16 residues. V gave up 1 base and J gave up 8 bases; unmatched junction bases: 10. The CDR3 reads CASSLGVAGPGDEQFF. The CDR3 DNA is TGTGCCAGCAGCTTAGGAGTAGCGGGGCCTGGGGATGAGCAGTTCTTC.

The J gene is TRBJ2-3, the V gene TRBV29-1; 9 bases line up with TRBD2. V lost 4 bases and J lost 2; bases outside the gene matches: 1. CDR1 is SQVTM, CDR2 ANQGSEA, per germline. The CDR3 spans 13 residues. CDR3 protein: CSVGLADTDTQYF. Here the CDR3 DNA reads TGCAGCGTTGGACTAGCGGACACAGATACGCAGTATTTT.

The CDR3 sequence: CASSSRGGPSSYEQYF. As DNA, the CDR3 is TGTGCCAGCAGCTCGAGAGGGGGGCCGAGCTCCTACGAGCAGTACTTC. The chain recombines TRBV5-4 with TRBJ2-7; D assignment may be TRBD1 or TRBD2 (6 bases each). Germline V gene sequence: CDR1 SGHNT, CDR2 YYREEE (reference sequence). This CDR3 has 16 residues. Deletions cut 3 bases from V and 0 bases from J, with 16 bases between.

The CDR3 is CASSDRGWGNQPQHF. CDR3 bases: TGTGCCAGCAGTGACAGGGGCTGGGGCAATCAGCCCCAGCATTTT. This sequence joins TRBV6-4 and TRBJ1-5; D perhaps matches TRBD1 (5 bases). Trimming cost V 2 bases and J 2 bases, with 10 bases left between them. The V gene's germline CDR1 is MRHNA and CDR2 SNTAGT. The CDR3 contains 15 residues.

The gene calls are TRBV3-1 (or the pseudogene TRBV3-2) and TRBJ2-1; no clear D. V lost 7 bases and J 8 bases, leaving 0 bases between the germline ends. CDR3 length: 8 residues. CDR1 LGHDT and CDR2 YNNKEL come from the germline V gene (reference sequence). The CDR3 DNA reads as TGTGCCAGCAATGAGCAGTTCTTC. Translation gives CASNEQFF.

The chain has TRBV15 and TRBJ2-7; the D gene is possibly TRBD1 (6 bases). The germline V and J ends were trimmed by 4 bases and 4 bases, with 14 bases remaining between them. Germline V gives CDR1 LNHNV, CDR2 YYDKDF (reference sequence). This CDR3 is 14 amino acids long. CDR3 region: CATSITGTIYEQYF. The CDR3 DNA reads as TGTGCCACCAGCATAACCGGGACAATATACGAGCAGTACTTC.

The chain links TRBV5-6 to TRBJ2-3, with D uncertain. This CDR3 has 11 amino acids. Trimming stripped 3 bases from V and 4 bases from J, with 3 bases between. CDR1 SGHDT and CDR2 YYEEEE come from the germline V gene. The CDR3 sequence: CASSSADTQYF. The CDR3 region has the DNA TGTGCCAGCAGCTCGGCAGATACGCAGTATTTT.

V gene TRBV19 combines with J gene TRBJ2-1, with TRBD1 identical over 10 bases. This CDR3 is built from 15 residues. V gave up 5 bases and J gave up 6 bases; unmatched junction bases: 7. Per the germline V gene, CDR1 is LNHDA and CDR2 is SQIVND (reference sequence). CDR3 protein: CASSAPGQGPNEQFF. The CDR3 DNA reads TGTGCCAGTAGTGCGCCGGGACAGGGGCCCAATGAGCAGTTCTTC.

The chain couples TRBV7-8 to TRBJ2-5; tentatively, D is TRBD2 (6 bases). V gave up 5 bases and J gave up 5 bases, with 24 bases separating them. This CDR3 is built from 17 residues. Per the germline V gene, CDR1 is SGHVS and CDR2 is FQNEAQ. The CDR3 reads CASSPPDGQLALETQYF. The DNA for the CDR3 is TGTGCCAGCAGCCCTCCAGACGGACAACTAGCTCTCGAGACCCAGTACTTC.

Written as DNA, the CDR3 is TGTGCCAGCAGTCCCTATCTGGCCTTTATCATTCAGTACTTC. Encoded protein: CASSPYLAFIIQYF. This chain joins TRBV2 and TRBJ2-4, with D unclear. Trimming removed 5 bases from V and 9 bases from J, with 17 bases in between. Germline V lookup: CDR1 SNHLY, CDR2 FYNNEI. This CDR3 comprises 14 residues. Drawing the rest from reference TRBV2 and TRBJ2-4, the complete variable domain is EPEVTQTPSHQVTQMGQEVILRCVPISNHLYFYWYRQILGQKVEFLVSFYNNEISEKSEIFDDQFSVERPDGSNFTLKIRSTKLEDSAMYFCASSPYLAFIIQYFGAGTRLSVL.

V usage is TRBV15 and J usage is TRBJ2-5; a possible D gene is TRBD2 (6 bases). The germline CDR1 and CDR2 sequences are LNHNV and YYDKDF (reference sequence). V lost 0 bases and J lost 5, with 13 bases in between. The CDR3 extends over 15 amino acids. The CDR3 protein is CATSRDPGERETQYF. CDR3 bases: TGTGCCACCAGCAGAGATCCGGGGGAGAGGGAGACCCAGTACTTC.

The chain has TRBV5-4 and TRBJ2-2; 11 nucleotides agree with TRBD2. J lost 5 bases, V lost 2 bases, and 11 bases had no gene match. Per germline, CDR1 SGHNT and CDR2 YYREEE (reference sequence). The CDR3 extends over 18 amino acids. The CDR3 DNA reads TGTGCCAGCAGCTTCATTAGCGGGAGGGCCCGGTTAACCGGGGAGCTGTTTTTT. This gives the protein CASSFISGRARLTGELFF.

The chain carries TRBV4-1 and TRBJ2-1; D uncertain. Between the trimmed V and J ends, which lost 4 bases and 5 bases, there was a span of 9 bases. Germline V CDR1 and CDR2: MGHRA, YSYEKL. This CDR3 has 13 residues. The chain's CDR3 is CASSLNRDNEQFF. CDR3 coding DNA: TGCGCCAGCAGCCTTAACCGGGACAATGAGCAGTTCTTC.

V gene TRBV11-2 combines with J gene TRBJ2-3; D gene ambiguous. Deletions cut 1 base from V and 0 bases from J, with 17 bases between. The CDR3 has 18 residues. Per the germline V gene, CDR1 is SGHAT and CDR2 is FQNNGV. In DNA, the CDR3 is TGTGCCAGCAGCTTAGTCAATACAGCAACCTCTAGCACAGATACGCAGTATTTT. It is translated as CASSLVNTATSSTDTQYF.

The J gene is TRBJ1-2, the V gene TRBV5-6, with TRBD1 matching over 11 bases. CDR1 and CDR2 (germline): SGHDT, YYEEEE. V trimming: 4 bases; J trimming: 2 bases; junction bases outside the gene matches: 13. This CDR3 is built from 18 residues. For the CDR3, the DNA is TGTGCCAGCAGCCGACCGGGACAGGGGGACTCACACAACTATGGCTACACCTTC. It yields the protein CASSRPGQGDSHNYGYTF.

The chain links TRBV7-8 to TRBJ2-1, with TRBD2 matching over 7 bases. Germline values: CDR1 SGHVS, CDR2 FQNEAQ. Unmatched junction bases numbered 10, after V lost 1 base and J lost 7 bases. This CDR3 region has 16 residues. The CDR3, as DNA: TGTGCCAGCAGCTTAGGGGGGGGACCCCGTTGGAATGAGCAGTTCTTC. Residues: CASSLGGGPRWNEQFF.

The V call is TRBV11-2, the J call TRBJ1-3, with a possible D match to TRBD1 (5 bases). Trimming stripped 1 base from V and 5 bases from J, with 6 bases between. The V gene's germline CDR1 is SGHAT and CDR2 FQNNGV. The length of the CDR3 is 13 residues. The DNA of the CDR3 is TGTGCCAGCAGCTTAGCGGGGCGAAACACCATATATTTT. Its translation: CASSLAGRNTIYF.

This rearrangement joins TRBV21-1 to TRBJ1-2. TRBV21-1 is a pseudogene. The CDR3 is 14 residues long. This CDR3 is CASSKRKGYYGYTF. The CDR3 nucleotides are TGTGCCAGCAGCAAAAGGAAGGGATACTATGGCTACACCTTC.